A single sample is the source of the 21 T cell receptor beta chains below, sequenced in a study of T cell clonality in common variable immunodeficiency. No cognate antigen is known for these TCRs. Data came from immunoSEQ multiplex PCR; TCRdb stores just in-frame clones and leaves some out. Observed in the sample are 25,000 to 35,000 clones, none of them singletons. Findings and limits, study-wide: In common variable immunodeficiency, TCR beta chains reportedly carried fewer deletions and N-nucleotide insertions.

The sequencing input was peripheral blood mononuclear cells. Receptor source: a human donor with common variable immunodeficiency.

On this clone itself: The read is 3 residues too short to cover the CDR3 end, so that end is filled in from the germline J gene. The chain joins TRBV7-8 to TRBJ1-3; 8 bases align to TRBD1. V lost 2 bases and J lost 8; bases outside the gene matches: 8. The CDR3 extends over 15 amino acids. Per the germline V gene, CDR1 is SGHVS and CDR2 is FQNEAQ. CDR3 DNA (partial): TGTGCCAGCAGCTTATCTCCGGGACAGGTGGACACC. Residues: CASSLSPGQVDT. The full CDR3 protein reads CASSLSPGQVDTIYF.

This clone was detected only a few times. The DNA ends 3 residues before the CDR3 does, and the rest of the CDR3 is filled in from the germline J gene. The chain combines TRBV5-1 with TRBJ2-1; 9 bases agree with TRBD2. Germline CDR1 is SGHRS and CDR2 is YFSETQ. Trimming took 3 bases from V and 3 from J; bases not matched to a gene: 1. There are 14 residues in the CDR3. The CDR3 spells CASSSAGGYNEQFF. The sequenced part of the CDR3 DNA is TGCGCCAGCAGCTCAGCGGGGGGCTACAATGAG.

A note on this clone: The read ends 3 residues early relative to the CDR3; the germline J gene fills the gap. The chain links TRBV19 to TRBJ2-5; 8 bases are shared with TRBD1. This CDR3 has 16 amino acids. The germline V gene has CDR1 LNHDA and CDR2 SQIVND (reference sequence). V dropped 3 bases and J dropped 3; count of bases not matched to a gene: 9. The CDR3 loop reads CASSMSAAGGKETQYF. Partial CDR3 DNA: TGTGCCAGTAGTATGTCGGCGGCAGGGGGCAAAGAGACC.

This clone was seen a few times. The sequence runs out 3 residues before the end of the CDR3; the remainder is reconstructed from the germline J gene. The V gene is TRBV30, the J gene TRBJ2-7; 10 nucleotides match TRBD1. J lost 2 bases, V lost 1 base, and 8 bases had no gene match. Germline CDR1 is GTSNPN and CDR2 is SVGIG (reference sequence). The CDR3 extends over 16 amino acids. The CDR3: CAWSGGTGELPYEQYF. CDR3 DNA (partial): TGTGCCTGGAGTGGGGGGACAGGGGAGTTACCCTACGAG.

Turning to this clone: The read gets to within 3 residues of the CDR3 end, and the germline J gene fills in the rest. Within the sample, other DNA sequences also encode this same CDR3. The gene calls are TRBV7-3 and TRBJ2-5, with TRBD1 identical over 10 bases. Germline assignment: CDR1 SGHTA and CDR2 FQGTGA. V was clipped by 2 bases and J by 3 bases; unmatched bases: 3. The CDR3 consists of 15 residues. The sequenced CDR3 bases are TGTGCCAGCAGCTTAGGGACAGGGGTCAAAGAGACC. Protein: CASSLGTGVKET. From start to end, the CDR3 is CASSLGTGVKETQYF.

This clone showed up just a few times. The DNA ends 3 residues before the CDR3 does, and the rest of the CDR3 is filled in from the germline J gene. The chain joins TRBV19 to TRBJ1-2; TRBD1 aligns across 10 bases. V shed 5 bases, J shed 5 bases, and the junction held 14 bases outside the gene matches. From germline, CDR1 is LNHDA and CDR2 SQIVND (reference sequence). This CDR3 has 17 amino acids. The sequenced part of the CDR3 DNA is TGTGCCAGTAGTTCCCCGGGACAGGGGAGTGAGGAGTATGGC. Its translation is CASSSPGQGSEEYG. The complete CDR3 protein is CASSSPGQGSEEYGYTF.

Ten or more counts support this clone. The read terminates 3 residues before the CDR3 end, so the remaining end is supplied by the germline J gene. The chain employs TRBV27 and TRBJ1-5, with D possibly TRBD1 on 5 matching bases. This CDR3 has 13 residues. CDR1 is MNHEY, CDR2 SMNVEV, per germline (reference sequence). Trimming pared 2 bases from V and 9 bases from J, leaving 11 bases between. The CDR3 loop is CASSLGALTPQHF. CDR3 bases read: TGTGCCAGCAGTTTAGGGGCTTTGACGCCC.

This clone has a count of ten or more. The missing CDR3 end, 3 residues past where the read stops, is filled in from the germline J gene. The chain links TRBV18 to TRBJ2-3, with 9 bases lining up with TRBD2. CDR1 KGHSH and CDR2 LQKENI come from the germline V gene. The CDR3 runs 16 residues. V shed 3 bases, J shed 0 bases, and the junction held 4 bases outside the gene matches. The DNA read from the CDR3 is TGTGCCAGCTCACCGTCTAGCGGGGTGAGCACAGATACG. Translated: CASSPSSGVSTDT. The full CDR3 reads CASSPSSGVSTDTQYF.

The CDR3 is CASSLFYLYSDTQYF. The covered CDR3 bases are TGTGCCAGCAGCTTATTTTACCTCTATTCGGATACG. The chain employs TRBV11-2 and TRBJ2-3; D is unresolved. The CDR3 goes on 3 residues after the read ends, and that part is filled in from the germline J gene. CDR1 is SGHAT, CDR2 FQNNGV, per germline. Trimming removed 2 bases at V and 6 bases at J, with 15 bases between. The CDR3 totals 15 residues.

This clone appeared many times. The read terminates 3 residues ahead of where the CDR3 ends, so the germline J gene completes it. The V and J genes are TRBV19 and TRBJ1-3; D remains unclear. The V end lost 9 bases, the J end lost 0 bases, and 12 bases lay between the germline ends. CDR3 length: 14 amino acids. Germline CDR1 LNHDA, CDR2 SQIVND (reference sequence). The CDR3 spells CASRLLYSGNTIYF. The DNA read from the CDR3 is TGTGCCAGCCGCCTATTATACTCTGGAAACACC.

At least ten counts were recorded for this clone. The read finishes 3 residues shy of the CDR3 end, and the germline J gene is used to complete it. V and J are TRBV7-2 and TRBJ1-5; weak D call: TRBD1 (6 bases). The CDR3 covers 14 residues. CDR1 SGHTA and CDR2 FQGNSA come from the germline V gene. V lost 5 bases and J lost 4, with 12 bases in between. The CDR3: CASSPAQGNQPQHF. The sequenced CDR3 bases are TGTGCCAGCAGCCCCGCCCAGGGGAATCAGCCC.

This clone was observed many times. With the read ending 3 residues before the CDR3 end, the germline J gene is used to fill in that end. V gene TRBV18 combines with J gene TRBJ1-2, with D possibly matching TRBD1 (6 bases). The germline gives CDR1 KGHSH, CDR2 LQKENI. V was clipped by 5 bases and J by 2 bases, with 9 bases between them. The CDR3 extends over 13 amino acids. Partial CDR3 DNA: TGTGCCAGCTCAACTGACAGGAACTATGGC. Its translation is CASSTDRNYG. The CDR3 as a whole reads CASSTDRNYGYTF.

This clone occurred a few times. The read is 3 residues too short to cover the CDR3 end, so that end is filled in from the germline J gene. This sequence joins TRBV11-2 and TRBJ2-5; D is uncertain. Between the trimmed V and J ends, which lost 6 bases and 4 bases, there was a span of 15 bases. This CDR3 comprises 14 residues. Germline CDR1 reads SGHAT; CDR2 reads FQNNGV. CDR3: CASSLTIKGETQYF. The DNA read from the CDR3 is TGTGCCAGCAGTTTAACCATTAAGGGAGAGACC.

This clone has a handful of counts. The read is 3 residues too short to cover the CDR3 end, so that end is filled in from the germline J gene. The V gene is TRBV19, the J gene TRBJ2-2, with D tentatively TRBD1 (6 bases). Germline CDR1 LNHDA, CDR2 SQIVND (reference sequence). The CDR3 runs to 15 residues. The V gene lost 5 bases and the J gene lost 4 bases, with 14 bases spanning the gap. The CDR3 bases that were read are TGTGCCAGTAGTCCACAGGGATCCGCCACCGGGGAG. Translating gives CASSPQGSATGE. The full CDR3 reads CASSPQGSATGELFF.

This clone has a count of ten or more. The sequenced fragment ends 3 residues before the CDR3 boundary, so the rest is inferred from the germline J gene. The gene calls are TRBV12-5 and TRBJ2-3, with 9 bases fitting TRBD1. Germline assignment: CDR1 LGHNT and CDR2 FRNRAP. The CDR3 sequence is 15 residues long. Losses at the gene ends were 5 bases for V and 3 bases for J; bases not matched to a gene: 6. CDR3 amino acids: CASGTGTGNTDTQYF. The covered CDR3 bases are TGTGCTAGTGGTACCGGGACAGGGAATACAGATACG. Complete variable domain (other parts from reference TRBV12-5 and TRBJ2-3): DARVTQTPRHKVTEMGQEVTMRCQPILGHNTVFWYRQTMMQGLELLAYFRNRAPLDDSGMPKDRFSAEMPDATLATLKIQPSEPRDSAVYFCASGTGTGNTDTQYFGPGTRLTVL.

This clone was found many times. The CDR3 protein is CASSLTGGQETQYF. Incomplete CDR3 DNA: TGTGCCAGCAGCTTGACGGGGGGCCAAGAGACC. The genes are TRBV7-2 and TRBJ2-5; 7 bases line up with TRBD2. Coverage ceases 3 residues before the CDR3 finishes, and the germline J gene fills in the end. CDR1 and CDR2 from the germline V gene are SGHTA and FQGNSA. V trimming: 3 bases; J trimming: 1 base; junction bases outside the gene matches: 2. The CDR3 is made up of 14 amino acids.

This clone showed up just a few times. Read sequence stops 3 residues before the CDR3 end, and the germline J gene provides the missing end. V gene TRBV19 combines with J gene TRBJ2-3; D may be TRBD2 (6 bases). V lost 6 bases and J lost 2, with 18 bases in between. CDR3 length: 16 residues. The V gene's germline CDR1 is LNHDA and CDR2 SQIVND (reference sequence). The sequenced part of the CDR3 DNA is TGTGCCAGTAGACCTCCGGCGGGGAGACTCACAGATACG. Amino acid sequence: CASRPPAGRLTDT. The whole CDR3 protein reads CASRPPAGRLTDTQYF.

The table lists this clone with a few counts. The CDR3 bases that were read are TGTGCCAGCTCACCTGAAACAGGGGGAAGACCGAGCCCCTATGGC. Its protein is CASSPETGGRPSPYG. The full-length CDR3 reads as CASSPETGGRPSPYGYTF. The chain recombines TRBV18 with TRBJ1-2, with 8 bases identical to TRBD1. The read ends 3 residues shy of where the CDR3 ends; the end is completed using the germline J gene. J was trimmed by 4 bases and V by 3 bases; bases with no gene match: 16. This CDR3 has 18 amino acids. CDR1 and CDR2 from the germline V gene are KGHSH and LQKENI.

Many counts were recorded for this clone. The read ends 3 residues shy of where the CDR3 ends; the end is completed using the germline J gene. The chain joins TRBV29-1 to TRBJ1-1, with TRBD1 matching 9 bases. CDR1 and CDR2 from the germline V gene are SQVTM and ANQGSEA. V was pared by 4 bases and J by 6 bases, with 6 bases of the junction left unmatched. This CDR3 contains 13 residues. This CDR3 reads CSVGRDRVSEAFF. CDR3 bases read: TGCAGCGTTGGCCGGGACAGGGTATCTGAA. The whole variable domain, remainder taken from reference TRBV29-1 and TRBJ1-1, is SAVISQKPSRDICQRGTSLTIQCQVDSQVTMMFWYRQQPGQSLTLIATANQGSEATYESGFVIDKFPISRPNLTFSTLTVSNMSPEDSSIYLCSVGRDRVSEAFFGQGTRLTVV.

The CDR3 protein is CASSNDRAGNSPLHF. The covered CDR3 bases are TGTGCCAGTAGTAACGACAGGGCAGGGAATTCACCC. The chain has TRBV19 and TRBJ1-6; TRBD1 matches 7 bases. From the germline J gene comes the end of the CDR3, since the read stops 3 residues before it. This CDR3 has 15 residues. Germline V gene lookup returns CDR1 LNHDA and CDR2 SQIVND (reference sequence). The junction had 7 bases not matched to a gene; V was cut back by 4 bases and J by 7 bases.

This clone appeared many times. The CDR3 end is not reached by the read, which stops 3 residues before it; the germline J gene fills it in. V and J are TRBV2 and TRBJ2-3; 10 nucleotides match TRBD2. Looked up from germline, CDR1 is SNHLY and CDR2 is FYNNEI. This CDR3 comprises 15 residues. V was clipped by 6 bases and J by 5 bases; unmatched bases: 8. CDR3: CASRELAGWGDTQYF. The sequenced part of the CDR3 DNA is TGTGCCAGCAGGGAACTAGCGGGGTGGGGAGATACG.